The entry below gives a single TCR beta chain sequence along with its context. The data were obtained in a study of blood T cell repertoires in COVID-19. On the study more broadly: Researchers got acute and convalescent COVID-19 samples from the United States, Italy and Spain. PBMCs, B-cell-depleted T cells, or T cells were the source of the cDNA or gDNA that made up the material.

Germline-derived CDR1 and CDR2 are SGHNT and YENEEA. The CDR3 runs 15 residues. The V end was cut by 3 bases, the J end by 2 bases, with 14 bases between. As processed by the authors: Reference gene primers were amplified, and this amplification served to estimate nucleated cell counts. Repertoires were generated with immunoSEQ multiplex PCR, while TCRdb's copy carries only in-frame clones and drops some. Clone size and V and J calls were adopted from that table, with D and trimming inferred from the DNA. Of fewer than 150,000 clones listed, approximately 84% were seen once; the top ten hold 8% to 10%.

Sequencing input: peripheral blood. The chain carries TRBV11-3 and TRBJ2-7, with D tentatively TRBD2 (7 bases). The receptor comes from an elderly woman in a cohort sampled during active or convalescent COVID-19. This CDR3 is CASSFPFGGPYEQYV. The CDR3 DNA reads TGTGCCAGCAGCTTTCCCTTCGGGGGGCCCTACGAGCAGTACGTC.